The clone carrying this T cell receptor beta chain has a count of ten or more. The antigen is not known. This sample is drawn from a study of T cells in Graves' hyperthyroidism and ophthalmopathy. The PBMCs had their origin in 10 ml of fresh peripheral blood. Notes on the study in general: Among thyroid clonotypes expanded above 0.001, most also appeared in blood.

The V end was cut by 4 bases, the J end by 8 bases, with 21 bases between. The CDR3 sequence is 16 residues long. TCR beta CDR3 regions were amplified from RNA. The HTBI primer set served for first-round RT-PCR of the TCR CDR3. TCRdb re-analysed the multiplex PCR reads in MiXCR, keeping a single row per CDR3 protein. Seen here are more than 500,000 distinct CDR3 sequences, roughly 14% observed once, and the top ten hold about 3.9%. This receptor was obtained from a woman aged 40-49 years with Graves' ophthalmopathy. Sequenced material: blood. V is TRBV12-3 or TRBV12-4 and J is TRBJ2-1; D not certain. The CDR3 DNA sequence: TGTGCCAGCAGTTCGCCCCTGTGGGCGGTCCCCGATGAGCAGTTCTTC. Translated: CASSSPLWAVPDEQFF.